The source of this T cell receptor beta chain is a study of cytomegalovirus exposure and HLA in healthy donors. The CDR3 has 14 amino acids. Losses at the gene ends were 4 bases for V and 5 bases for J; bases not matched to a gene: 6. Germline V gives CDR1 SGHRS, CDR2 YFSETQ. Each donor's status was that of a healthy bone marrow donor. Study observations and caveats: Rarity marked most TCR sequences, yet some public TCRs occurred in many donors. As was reported, the classifier diagnosed cytomegalovirus status with high specificity and sensitivity.

To note about this clone: Its antigen is unidentified.

Researchers ran the PCR with 60 Vbeta and 13 Jbeta primers. The data were produced by immunoSEQ multiplex PCR, yet TCRdb's version contains in-frame clones alone and is incomplete. The sample lists 95,000 to 100,000 clones, about 75% occurring once. The specimen was PBMCs. This clonotype was obtained from a man aged 50 or older in good health and CMV-seronegative. V and J are TRBV5-1 and TRBJ2-7, with 10 nucleotides matching TRBD1. CDR3 in amino acids: CASSVRDRGNEQYF. As DNA, the CDR3 is TGCGCCAGCAGCGTTCGGGACAGGGGTAACGAGCAGTACTTC.